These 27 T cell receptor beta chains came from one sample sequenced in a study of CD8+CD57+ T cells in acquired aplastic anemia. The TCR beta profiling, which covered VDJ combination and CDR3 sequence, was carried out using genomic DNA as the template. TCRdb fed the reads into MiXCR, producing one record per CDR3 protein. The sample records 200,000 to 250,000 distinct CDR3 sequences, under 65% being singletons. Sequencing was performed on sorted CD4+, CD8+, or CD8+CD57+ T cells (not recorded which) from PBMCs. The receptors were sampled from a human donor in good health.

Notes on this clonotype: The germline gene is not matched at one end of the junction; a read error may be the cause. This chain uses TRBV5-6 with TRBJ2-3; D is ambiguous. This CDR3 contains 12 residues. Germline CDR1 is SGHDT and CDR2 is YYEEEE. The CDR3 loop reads CASSLRAGDAIF. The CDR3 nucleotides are TGCGCCAGCAGCTTGCGAGCAGGCGATGCGATTTTT.

This CDR3 reads CASSYAAYNEQFF. As DNA, the CDR3 is TGTGCCAGCAGTTATGCAGCCTACAATGAGCAGTTCTTC. This chain connects TRBV6-5 to TRBJ2-1; D is undetermined. This CDR3 has 13 residues. Germline V gives CDR1 MNHEY, CDR2 SVGAGI. Deletions cut 3 bases from V and 2 bases from J, with 5 bases between.

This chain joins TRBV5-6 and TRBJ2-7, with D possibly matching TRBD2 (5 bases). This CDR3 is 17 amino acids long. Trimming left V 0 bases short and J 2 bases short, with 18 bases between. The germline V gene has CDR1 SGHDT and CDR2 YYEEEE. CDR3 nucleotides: TGTGCCAGCAGCTTGGCCGTGTTAGACCTAGCCACCTACGAGCAGTACTTC. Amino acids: CASSLAVLDLATYEQYF.

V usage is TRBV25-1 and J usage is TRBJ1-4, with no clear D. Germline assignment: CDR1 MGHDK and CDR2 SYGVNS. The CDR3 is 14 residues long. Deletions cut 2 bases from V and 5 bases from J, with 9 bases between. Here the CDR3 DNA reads TGTGCCAGCAGTGAAGTAATAGGGAATGAAAAACTGTTTTTT. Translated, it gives CASSEVIGNEKLFF.

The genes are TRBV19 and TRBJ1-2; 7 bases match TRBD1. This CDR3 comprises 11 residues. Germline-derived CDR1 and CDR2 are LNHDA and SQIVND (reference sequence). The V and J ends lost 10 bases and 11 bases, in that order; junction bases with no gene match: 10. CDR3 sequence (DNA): TGTGCCACCTACAGGGGATTATTGTACACCTTC. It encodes CATYRGLLYTF.

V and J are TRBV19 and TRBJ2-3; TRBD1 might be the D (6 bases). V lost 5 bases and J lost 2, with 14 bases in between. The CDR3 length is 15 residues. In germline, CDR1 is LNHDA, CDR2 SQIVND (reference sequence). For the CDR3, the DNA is TGTGCCAGTAGTCTTGTGGGACACCCCACAGATACGCAGTATTTT. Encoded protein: CASSLVGHPTDTQYF. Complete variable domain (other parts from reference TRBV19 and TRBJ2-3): DGGITQSPKYLFRKEGQNVTLSCEQNLNHDAMYWYRQDPGQGLRLIYYSQIVNDFQKGDIAEGYSVSREKKESFPLTVTSAQKNPTAFYLCASSLVGHPTDTQYFGPGTRLTVL.

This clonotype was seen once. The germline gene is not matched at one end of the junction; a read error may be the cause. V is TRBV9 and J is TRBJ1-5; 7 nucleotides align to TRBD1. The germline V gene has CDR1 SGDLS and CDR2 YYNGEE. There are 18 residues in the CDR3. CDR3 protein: CTSSQVSPTGWGNQPQHF. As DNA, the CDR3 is TGTACCAGCAGCCAAGTTTCGCCGACAGGGTGGGGCAATCAGCCCCAGCATTTT.

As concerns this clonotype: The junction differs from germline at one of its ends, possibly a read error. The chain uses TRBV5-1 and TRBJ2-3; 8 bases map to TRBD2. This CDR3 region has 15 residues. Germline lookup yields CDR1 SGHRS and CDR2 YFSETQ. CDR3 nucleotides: TGTGCCAGCAGCTTCTTCGGGGGGGCTAAAGATACGCAGTATTTT. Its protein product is CASSFFGGAKDTQYF.

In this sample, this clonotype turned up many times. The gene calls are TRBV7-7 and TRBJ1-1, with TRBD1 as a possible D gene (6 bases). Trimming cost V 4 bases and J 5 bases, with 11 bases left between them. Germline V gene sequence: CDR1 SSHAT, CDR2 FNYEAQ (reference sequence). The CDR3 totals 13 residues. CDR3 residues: CASSYRVGTEAFF. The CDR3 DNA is TGTGCCAGCAGCTACAGGGTAGGGACTGAAGCTTTCTTT.

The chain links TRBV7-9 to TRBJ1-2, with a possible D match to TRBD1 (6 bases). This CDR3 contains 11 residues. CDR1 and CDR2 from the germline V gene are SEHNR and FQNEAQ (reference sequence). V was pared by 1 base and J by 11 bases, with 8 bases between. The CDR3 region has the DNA TGTGCCAGCAGCTTAGGGACAGATTACACCTTC. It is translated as CASSLGTDYTF.

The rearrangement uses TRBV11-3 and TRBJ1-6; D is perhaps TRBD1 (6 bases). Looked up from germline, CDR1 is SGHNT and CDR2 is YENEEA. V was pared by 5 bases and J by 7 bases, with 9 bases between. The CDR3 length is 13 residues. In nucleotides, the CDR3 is TGTGCCAGCAGCACAGGACAGAATTCACCCCTCCACTTT. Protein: CASSTGQNSPLHF.

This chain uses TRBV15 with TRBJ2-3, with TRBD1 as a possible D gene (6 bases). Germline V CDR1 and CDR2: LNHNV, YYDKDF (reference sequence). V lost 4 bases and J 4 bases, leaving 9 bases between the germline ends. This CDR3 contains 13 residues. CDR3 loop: CATSNGGADTQYF. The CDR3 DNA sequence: TGTGCCACCAGCAATGGGGGCGCAGATACGCAGTATTTT.

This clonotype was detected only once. The CDR3 is CSARDRGSYGYTF. CDR3 sequence (DNA): TGCAGTGCTAGAGATCGGGGGAGCTATGGCTACACCTTC. The V and J genes are TRBV20-1 and TRBJ1-2; D may be TRBD1 (5 bases). Trimming took off 0 bases at V and 4 bases at J, with 9 bases between the two ends. Germline CDR1 DFQATT, CDR2 SNEGSKA (reference sequence). The CDR3 runs to 13 residues.

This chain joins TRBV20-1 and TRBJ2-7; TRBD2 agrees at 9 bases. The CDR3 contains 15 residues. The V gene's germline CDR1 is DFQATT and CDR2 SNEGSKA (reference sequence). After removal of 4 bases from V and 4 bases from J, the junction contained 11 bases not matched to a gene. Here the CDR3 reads CSATDGISGSYEQYF. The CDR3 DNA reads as TGCAGTGCTACCGACGGGATTAGCGGGAGTTACGAGCAGTACTTC.

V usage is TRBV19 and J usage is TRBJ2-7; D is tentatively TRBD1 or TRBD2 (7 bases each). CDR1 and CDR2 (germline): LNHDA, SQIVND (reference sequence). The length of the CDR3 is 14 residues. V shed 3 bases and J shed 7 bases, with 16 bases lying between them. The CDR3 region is CASSIRQGLFEQYF. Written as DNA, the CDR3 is TGTGCCAGTAGTATCAGACAGGGACTATTTGAGCAGTACTTC.

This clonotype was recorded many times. CDR3 sequence (DNA): TGTGCCAGCAGTAAAGGGACAGGGGGCATCGATGAGCAGTTCTTC. This encodes CASSKGTGGIDEQFF. This rearrangement joins TRBV6-1 to TRBJ2-1; 12 bases agree with TRBD1. Trimming cost V 5 bases and J 8 bases; bases outside gene matches: 7. The CDR3 spans 15 residues. Germline V CDR1 and CDR2: MNHNS, SASEGT.

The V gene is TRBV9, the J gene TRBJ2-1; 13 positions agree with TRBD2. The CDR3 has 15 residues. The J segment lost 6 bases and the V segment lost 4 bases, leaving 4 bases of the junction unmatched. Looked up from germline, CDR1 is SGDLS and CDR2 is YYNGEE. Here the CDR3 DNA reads TGTGCCAGCAGCCCTGGGACTAGCGGGACCAATGAGCAGTTCTTC. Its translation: CASSPGTSGTNEQFF.

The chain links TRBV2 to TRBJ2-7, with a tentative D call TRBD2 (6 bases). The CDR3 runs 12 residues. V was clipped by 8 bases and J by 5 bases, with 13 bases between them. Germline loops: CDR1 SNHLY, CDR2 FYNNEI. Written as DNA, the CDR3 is TGTGCCAGCGGGAGGTGGGTCGACGAGCAGTACTTC. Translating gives CASGRWVDEQYF. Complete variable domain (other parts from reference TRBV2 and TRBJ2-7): EPEVTQTPSHQVTQMGQEVILRCVPISNHLYFYWYRQILGQKVEFLVSFYNNEISEKSEIFDDQFSVERPDGSNFTLKIRSTKLEDSAMYFCASGRWVDEQYFGPGTRLTVT.

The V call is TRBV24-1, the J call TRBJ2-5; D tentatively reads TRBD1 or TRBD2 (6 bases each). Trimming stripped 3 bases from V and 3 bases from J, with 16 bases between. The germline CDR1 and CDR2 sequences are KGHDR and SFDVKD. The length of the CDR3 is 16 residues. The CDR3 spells CATSDPGEGGKETQYF. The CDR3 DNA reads TGTGCCACCAGTGATCCAGGGGAAGGGGGGAAAGAGACCCAGTACTTC.

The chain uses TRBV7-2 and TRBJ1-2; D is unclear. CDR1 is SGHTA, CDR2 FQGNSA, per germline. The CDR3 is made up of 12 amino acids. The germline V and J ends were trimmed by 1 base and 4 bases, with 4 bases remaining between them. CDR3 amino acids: CASSLGAYGYTF. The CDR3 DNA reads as TGTGCCAGCAGCTTAGGTGCCTATGGCTACACCTTC.

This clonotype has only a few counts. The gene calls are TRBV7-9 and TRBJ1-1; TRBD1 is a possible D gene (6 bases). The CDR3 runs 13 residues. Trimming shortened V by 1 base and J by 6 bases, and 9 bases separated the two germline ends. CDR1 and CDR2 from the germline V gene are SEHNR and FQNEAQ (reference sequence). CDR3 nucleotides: TGTGCCAGCAGCTTAGGTCAGGGGCCTGAAGCTTTCTTT. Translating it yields CASSLGQGPEAFF.

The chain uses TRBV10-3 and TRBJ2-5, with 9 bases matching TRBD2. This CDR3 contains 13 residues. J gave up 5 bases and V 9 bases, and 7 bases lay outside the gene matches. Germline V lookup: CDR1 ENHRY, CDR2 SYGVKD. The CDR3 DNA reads TGTGCCATTCAAGCGGGAGGTGAGGAGACCCAGTACTTC. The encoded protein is CAIQAGGEETQYF.

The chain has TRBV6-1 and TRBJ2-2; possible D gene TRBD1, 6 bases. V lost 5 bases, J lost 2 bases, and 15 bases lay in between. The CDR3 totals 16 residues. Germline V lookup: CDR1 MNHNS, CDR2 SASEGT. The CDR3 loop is CASSNRQVLNTGELFF. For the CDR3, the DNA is TGTGCCAGCAGTAATCGACAGGTCTTAAACACCGGGGAGCTGTTTTTT.

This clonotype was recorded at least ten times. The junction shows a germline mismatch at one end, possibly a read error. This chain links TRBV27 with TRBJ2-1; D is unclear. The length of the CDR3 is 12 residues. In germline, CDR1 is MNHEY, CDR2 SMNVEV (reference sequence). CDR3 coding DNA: TGTGCCAGCAGTAACTTTCCCAATGAGCATTTCTTC. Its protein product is CASSNFPNEHFF.

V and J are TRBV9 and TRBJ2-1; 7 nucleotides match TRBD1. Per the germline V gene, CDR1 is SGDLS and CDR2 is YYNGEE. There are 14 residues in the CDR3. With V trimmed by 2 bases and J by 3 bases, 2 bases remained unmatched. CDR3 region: CASSVGTDYNEQFF. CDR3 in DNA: TGTGCCAGCAGCGTCGGGACAGACTACAATGAGCAGTTCTTC.

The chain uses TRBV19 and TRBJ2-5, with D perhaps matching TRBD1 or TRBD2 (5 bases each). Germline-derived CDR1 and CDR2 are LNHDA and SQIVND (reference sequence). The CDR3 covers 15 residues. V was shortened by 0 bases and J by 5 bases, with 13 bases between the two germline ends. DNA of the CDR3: TGTGCCAGTAGTATAGAACCGGGGCGCCGGGAGACCCAGTACTTC. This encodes CASSIEPGRRETQYF. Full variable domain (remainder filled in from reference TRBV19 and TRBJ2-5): DGGITQSPKYLFRKEGQNVTLSCEQNLNHDAMYWYRQDPGQGLRLIYYSQIVNDFQKGDIAEGYSVSREKKESFPLTVTSAQKNPTAFYLCASSIEPGRRETQYFGPGTRLLVL.

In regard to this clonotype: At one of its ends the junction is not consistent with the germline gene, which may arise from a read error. CDR3 amino acids: CASSRPQQGTQYF. CDR3 sequence (DNA): TGTGCCAGCAGCCGTCCCCAGCAAGGGACCCAGTACTTC. The V call is TRBV9, the J call TRBJ2-5; unclear D gene. Germline V gene sequence: CDR1 SGDLS, CDR2 YYNGEE. This CDR3 region has 13 residues.